This T cell receptor (beta chain) was profiled in a study of human T cells and chemical hapten exposure. At the level of the study: Small volume differences among pooled libraries mainly caused per-sample TCR yield variation.

TCRdb redid the calling of the RACE reads with MiXCR, one entry per CDR3 protein. The table includes approximately 320,000 distinct CDR3 sequences, roughly 6% detected once. Time point given: pre-sensitization, week 0. The treatment denotes: therapeutic diphenylcyclopropenone sensitization with weekly scalp DPC. Study conclusions and caveats: Alopecia in the donors means their immune response may deviate from healthy people's. PT1 expanded TCR counts and patch test score were linked, and their correlation was positive.

At least ten counts were recorded for this clonotype. Its cognate antigen is unknown. The germline gives CDR1 SGHTA, CDR2 FQGNSA. The length of the CDR3 is 15 residues. Trimming left V 2 bases short and J 10 bases short, with 18 bases between. The chain has TRBV7-2 and TRBJ2-1, with TRBD2 as a possible D gene (6 bases). This TCR was recovered from a young woman with alopecia areata. Some clones in this sample may be carry-over from other donors' samples. The input for sequencing was whole blood, taken in connection with sensitization to the hapten diphenylcyclopropenone (DPC). The CDR3 sequence: CASSLRPAEGFEQFF. CDR3 DNA sequence: TGTGCCAGCAGCTTAAGACCGGCGGAGGGTTTCGAGCAGTTCTTC.